Below, 2 T cell receptor beta chains from the same sample are listed, as sequenced in a study of blood T cell repertoires in COVID-19. The data were produced by immunoSEQ multiplex PCR, yet TCRdb's version contains in-frame clones alone and is incomplete. The sample shows over 250,000 clones, about nine tenths of them seen only once. Material for sequencing was peripheral blood. These receptors originate from a young adult with COVID-19, enrolled during active disease.

The chain couples TRBV11-1 to TRBJ2-4, with TRBD1 as a possible D gene (6 bases). Trimming took off 8 bases at V and 11 bases at J, with 13 bases between the two ends. CDR3 length: 11 residues. The germline V gene has CDR1 SGHAT and CDR2 FQDESV (reference sequence). The CDR3 DNA reads TGTGCCAGCGCGCAGGGGAACCTTCAGTACTTC. This sequence encodes CASAQGNLQYF.

The chain uses TRBV15 and TRBJ1-4, with D possibly TRBD1 on 5 matching bases. Per germline, CDR1 LNHNV and CDR2 YYDKDF (reference sequence). The V end was cut by 0 bases, the J end by 3 bases, with 14 bases between. The CDR3 loop spans 17 amino acids. The CDR3 here is CATSRDGGGMANEKLFF. As DNA, the CDR3 is TGTGCCACCAGCAGAGATGGGGGGGGGATGGCTAATGAAAAACTGTTTTTT.